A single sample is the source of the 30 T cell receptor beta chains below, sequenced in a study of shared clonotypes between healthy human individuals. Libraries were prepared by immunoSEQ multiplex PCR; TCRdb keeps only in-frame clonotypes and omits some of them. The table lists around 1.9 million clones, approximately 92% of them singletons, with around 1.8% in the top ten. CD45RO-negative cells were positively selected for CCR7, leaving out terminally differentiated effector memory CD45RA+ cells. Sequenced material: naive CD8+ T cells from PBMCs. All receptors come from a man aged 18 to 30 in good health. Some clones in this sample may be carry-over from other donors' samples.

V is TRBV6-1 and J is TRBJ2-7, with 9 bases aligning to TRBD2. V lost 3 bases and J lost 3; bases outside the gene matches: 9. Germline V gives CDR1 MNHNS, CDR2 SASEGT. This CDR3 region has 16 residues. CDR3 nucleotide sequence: TGTGCCAGCAGTGACGGGACGCTAGCGGGGAACTACGAGCAGTACTTC. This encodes CASSDGTLAGNYEQYF.

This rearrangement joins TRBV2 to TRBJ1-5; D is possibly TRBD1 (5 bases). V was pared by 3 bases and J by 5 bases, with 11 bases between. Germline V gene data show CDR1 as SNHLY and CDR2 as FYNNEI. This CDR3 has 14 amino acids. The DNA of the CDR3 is TGTGCCAGCAGTGATGGACGGGGGGATCAGCCCCAGCATTTT. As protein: CASSDGRGDQPQHF. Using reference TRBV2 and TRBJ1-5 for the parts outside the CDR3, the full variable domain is EPEVTQTPSHQVTQMGQEVILRCVPISNHLYFYWYRQILGQKVEFLVSFYNNEISEKSEIFDDQFSVERPDGSNFTLKIRSTKLEDSAMYFCASSDGRGDQPQHFGDGTRLSIL.

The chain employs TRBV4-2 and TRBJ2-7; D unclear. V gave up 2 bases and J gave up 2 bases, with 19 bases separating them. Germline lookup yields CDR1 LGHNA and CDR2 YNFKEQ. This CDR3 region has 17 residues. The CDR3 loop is CASSQTTTTATPYEQYF. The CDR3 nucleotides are TGTGCCAGCAGCCAAACCACTACTACAGCTACCCCCTACGAGCAGTACTTC.

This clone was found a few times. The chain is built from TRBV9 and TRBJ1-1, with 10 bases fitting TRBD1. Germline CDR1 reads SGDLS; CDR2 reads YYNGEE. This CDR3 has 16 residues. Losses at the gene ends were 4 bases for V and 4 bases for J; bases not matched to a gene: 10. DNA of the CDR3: TGTGCCAGCAGCCCTGGGACAGGGGAGAGTACCACTGAAGCTTTCTTT. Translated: CASSPGTGESTTEAFF.

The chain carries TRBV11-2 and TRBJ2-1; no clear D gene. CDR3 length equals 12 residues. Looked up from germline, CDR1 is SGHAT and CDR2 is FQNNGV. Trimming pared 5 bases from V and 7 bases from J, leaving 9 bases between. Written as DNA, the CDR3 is TGTGCCAGCAGCATAGTCCTAAATGAGCAGTTCTTC. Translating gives CASSIVLNEQFF.

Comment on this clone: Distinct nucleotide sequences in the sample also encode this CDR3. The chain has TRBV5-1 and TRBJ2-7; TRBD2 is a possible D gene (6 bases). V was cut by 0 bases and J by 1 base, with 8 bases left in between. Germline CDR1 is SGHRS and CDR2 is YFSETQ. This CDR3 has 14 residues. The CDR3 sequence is CASSLAGRSYEQYF. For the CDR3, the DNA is TGCGCCAGCAGCTTGGCTGGGAGGTCCTACGAGCAGTACTTC.

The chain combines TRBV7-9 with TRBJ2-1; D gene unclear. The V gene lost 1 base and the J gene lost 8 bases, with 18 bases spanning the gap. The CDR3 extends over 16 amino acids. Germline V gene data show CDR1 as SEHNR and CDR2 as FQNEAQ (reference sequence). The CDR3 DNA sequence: TGTGCCAGCAGCTTAGGTGGGATAGGGTTAGGTGATGAGCAGTTCTTC. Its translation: CASSLGGIGLGDEQFF.

CDR3 sequence reads: CSAEGGRRNEQFF. DNA for the CDR3: TGCAGCGCCGAGGGGGGGAGACGCAATGAGCAGTTCTTC. The V and J genes are TRBV29-1 and TRBJ2-1, with D perhaps matching TRBD2 (7 bases). V lost 7 bases and J lost 6, with 16 bases in between. Germline V lookup: CDR1 SQVTM, CDR2 ANQGSEA. The CDR3 sequence is 13 residues long.

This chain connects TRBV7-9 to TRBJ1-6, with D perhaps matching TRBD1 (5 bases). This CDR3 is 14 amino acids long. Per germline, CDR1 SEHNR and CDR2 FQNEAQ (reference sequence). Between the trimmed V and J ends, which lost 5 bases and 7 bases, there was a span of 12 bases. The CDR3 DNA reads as TGTGCCAGCAGCAGCGGTTGGGGGAATTCACCCCTCCACTTT. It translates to CASSSGWGNSPLHF.

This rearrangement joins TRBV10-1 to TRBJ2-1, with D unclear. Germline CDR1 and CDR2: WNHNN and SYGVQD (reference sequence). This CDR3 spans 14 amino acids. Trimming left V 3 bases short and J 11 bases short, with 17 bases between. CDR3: CASSDLLGSGKQFF. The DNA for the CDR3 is TGCGCCAGCAGTGACCTCCTCGGATCAGGAAAGCAGTTCTTC.

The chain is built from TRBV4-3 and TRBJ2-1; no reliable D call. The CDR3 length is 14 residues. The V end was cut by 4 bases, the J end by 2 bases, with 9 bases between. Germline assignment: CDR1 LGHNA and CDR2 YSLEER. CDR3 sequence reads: CASSRGQTYNEQFF. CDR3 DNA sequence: TGCGCCAGCAGCCGTGGGCAAACCTACAATGAGCAGTTCTTC.

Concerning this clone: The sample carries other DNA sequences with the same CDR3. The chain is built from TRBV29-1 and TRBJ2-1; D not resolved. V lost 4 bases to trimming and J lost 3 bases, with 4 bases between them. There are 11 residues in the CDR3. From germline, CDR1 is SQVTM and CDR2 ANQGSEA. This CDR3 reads CSVVGYNEQFF. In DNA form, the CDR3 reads TGCAGCGTTGTAGGCTACAATGAGCAGTTCTTC.

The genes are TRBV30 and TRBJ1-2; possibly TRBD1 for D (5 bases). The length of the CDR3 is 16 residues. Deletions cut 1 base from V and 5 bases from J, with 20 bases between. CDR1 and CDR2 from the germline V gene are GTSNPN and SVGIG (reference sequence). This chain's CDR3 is CAWSDPYDSGFYGYTF. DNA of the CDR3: TGTGCCTGGAGTGACCCTTATGACAGCGGATTTTATGGCTACACCTTC.

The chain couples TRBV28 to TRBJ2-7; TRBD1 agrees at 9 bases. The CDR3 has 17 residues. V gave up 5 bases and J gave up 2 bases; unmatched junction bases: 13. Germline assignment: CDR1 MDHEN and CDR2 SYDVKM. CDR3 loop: CASSARVGQGRTYEQYF. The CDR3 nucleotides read TGTGCCAGCAGTGCACGGGTAGGACAGGGGCGAACCTACGAGCAGTACTTC.

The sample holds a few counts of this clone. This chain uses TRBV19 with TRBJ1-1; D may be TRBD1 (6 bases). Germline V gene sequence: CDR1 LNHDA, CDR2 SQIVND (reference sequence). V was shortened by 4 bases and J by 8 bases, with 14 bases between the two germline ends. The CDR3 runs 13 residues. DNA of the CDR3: TGTGCCAGTAGTACCTGGGGGGGCAGAGAAGCTTTCTTT. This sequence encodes CASSTWGGREAFF.

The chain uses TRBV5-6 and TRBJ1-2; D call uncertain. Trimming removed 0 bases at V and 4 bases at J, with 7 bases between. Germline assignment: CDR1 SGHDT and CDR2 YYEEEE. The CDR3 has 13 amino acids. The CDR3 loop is CASSLGKAYGYTF. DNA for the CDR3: TGTGCCAGCAGCTTGGGGAAAGCCTATGGCTACACCTTC.

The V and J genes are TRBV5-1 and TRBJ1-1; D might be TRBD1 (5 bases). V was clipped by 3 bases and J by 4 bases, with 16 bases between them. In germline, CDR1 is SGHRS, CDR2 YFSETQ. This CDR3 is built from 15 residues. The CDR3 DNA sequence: TGCGCCAGCAGCTCAGCCTTGGGAGGGGCCACTGAAGCTTTCTTT. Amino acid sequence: CASSSALGGATEAFF.

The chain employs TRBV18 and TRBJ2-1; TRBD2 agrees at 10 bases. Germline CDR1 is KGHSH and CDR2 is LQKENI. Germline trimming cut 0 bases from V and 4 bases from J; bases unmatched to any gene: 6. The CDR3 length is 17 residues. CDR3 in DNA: TGTGCCAGCTCACCACCGCTAGCGGGAGTTGAGTACAATGAGCAGTTCTTC. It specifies CASSPPLAGVEYNEQFF.

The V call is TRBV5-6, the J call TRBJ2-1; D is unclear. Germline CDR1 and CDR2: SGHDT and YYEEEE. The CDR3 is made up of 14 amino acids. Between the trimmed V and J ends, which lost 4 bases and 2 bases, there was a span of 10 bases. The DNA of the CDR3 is TGTGCCAGCAGCCCGATCGGAGCCTACAATGAGCAGTTCTTC. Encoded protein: CASSPIGAYNEQFF.

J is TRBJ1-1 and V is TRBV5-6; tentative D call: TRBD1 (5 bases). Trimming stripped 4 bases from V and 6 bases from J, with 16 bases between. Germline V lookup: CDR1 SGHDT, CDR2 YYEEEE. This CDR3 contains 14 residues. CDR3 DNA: TGTGCCAGCAGCCCCAATGGGGGGATGCCTGAAGCTTTCTTT. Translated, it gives CASSPNGGMPEAFF. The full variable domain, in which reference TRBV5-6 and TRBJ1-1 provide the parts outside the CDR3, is DAGVTQSPTHLIKTRGQQVTLRCSPKSGHDTVSWYQQALGQGPQFIFQYYEEEERQRGNFPDRFSGHQFPNYSSELNVNALLLGDSALYLCASSPNGGMPEAFFGQGTRLTVV.

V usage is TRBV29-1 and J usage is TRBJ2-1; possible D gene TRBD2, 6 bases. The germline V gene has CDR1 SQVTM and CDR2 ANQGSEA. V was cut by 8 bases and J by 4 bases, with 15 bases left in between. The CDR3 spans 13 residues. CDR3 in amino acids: CSPRIAEYNEQFF. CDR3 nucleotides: TGCAGCCCCCGGATAGCGGAATACAATGAGCAGTTCTTC.

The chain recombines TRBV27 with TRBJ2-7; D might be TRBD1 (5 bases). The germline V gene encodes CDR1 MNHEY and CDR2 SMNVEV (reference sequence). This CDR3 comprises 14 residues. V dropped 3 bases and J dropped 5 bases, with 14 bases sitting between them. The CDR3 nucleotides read TGTGCCAGCAGTTTTTTCCAGGGTAGCAACGAGCAGTACTTC. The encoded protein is CASSFFQGSNEQYF.

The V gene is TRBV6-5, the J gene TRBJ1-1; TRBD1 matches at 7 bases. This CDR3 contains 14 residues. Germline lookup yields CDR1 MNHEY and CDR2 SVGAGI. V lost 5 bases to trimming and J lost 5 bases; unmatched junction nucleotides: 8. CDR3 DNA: TGTGCCAGCAGTCTCACAGGGGCACGGACTGAAGCTTTCTTT. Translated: CASSLTGARTEAFF.

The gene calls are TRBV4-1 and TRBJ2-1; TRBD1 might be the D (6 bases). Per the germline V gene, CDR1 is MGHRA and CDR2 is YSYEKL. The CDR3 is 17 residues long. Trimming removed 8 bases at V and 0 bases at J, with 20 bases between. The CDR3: CASFQTLGAFSYNEQFF. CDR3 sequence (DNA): TGCGCCAGCTTCCAAACCCTGGGGGCGTTCTCCTACAATGAGCAGTTCTTC.

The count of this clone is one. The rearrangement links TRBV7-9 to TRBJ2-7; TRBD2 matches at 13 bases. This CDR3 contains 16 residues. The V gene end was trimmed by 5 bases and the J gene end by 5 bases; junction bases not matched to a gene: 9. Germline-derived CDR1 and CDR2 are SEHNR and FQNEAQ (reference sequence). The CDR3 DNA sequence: TGTGCCAGCAGCCCGGGACTAGCGGGGTATGTTCACGAGCAGTACTTC. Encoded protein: CASSPGLAGYVHEQYF.

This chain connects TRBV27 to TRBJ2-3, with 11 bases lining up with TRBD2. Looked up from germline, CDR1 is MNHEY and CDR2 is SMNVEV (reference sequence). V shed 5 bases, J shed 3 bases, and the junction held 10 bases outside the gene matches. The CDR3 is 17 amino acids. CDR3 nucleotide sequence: TGTGCCAGCAGTCCCCGAGTAGCGGGAGGGTTTACAGATACGCAGTATTTT. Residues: CASSPRVAGGFTDTQYF.

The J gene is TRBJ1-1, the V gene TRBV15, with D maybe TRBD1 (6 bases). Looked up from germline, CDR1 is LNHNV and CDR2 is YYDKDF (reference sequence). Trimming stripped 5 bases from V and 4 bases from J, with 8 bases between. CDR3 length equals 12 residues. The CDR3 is CATSSGATEAFF. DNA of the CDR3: TGTGCCACCAGCTCAGGGGCCACTGAAGCTTTCTTT. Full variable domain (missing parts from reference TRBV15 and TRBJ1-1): DAMVIQNPRYQVTQFGKPVTLSCSQTLNHNVMYWYQQKSSQAPKLLFHYYDKDFNNEADTPDNFQSRRPNTSFCFLDIRSPGLGDTAMYLCATSSGATEAFFGQGTRLTVV.

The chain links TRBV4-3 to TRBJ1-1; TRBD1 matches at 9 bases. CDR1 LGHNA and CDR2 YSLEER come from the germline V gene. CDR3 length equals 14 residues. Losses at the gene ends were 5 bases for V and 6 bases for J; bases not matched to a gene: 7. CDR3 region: CASSSGQGRAEAFF. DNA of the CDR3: TGCGCCAGCAGCTCTGGACAGGGGAGGGCTGAAGCTTTCTTT.

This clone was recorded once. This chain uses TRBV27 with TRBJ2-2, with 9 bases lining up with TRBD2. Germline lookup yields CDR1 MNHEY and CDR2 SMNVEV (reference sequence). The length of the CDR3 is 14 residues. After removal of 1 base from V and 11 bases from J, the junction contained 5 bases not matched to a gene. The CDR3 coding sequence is TGTGCCAGCAGTTTATTGGCTAGCGGGAATGAGCTGTTTTTT. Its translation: CASSLLASGNELFF.

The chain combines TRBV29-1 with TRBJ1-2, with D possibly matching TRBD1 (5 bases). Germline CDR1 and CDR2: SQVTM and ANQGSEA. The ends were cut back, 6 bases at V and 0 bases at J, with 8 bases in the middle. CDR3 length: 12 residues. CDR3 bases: TGCAGCGTCGGGGGGTCTAACTATGGCTACACCTTC. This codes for CSVGGSNYGYTF.